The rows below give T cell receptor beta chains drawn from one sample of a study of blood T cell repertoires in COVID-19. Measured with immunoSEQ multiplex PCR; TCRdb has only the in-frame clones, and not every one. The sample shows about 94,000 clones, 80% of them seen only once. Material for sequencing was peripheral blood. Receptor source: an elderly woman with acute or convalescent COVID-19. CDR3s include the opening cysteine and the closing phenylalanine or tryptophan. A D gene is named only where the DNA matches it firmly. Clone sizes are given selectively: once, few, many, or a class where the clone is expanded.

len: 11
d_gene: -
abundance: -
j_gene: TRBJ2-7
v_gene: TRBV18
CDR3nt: TGTGCCAGCTCCCCCTCCCACGAGCAGTACTTC
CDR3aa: CASSPSHEQYF

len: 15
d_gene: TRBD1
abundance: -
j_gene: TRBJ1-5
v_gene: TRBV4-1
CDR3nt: TGCGCCAGCAGCCATAGGACAGGGGGCAAATGGCCCCAGCATTTT
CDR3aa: CASSHRTGGKWPQHF

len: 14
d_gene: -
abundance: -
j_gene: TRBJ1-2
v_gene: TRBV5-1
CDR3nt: TGCGCCAGCAGCCAGGACACAACTAACTATGGCTACACCTTC
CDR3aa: CASSQDTTNYGYTF

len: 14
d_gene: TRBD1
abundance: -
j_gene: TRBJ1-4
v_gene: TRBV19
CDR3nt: TGTGCCAGTAGTGACAGGGGCTCGAATGAAAAACTGTTTTTT
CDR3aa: CASSDRGSNEKLFF

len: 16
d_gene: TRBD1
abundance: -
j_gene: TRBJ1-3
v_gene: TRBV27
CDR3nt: TGTGCCAGCAGGGTGGACAGGGCCAAGCCTGGAAACACCATATATTTT
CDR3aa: CASRVDRAKPGNTIYF

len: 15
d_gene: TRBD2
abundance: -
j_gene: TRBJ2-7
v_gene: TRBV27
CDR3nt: TGTGCCAGCACCGGGGGGTGGGCTAACTCCTACGAGCAGTACTTC
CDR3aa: CASTGGWANSYEQYF

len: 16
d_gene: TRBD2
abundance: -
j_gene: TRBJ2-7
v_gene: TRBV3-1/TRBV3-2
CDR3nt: TGTGCCAGCAGCCAAGATGGCCAGCGGGGGACCCACGAGCAGTACTTC
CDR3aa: CASSQDGQRGTHEQYF

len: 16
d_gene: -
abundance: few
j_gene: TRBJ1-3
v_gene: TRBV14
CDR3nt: TGTGCCAGCAGTTCATGGGGGCAGAGCTCTGGAAACACCATATATTTT
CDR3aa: CASSSWGQSSGNTIYF

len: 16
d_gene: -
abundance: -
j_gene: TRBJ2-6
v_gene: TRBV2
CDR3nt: TGTGCCAGCAGGGACAGATTCTACTCTGGGGCCAACGTCCTGACTTTC
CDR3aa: CASRDRFYSGANVLTF

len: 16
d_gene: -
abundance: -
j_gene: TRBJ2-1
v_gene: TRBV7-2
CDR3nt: TGTGCCAGCAGCCCCCCCGGAGTAAGCTCCTACAATGAGCAGTTCTTC
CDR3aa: CASSPPGVSSYNEQFF

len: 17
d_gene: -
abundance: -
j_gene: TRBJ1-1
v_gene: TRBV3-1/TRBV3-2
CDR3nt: TGTGCCAGCAGCCAATATGAGACAACCCCCGGGAACACTGAAGCTTTCTTT
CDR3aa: CASSQYETTPGNTEAFF

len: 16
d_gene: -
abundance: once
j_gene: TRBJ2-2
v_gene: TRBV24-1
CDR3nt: TGTGCCACCAGTGATGGGGGGGCACCGAACACCGGGGAGCTGTTTTTT
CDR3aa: CATSDGGAPNTGELFF

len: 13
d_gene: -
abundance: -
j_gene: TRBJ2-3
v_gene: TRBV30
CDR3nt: TGTGCCTGGAGTGACGGGGGTACAGATACGCAGTATTTT
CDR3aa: CAWSDGGTDTQYF

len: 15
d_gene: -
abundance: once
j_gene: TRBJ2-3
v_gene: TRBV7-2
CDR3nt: TGTGCCAGCAGGGATAGGCGGGGGCGCACAGATACGCAGTATTTT
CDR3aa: CASRDRRGRTDTQYF

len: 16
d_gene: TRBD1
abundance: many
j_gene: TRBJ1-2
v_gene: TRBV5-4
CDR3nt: TGTGCCAGCAGTTTCCCGGGACAGAGTAGGGACTATGGCTACACCTTC
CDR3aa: CASSFPGQSRDYGYTF

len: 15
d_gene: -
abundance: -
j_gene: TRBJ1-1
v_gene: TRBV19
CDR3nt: TGTGCCAGTAGTACCCCCCGGCGGGCGGTCACTGAAGCTTTCTTT
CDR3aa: CASSTPRRAVTEAFF

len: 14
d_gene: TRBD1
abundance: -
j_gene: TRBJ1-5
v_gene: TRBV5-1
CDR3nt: TGCGCCAGCAGCTCGACAGGGGGGAATCAGCCCCAGCATTTT
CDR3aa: CASSSTGGNQPQHF

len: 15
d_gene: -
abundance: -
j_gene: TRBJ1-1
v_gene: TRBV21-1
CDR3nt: TGTGCCAGCAGCAAAGGAAGCGCCACGGGGACTGAAGCTTTCTTT
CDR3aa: CASSKGSATGTEAFF

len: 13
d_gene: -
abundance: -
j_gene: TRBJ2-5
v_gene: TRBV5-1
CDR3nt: TGCGCCAGCAGCTTGGTTAGTAAAGAGACCCAGTACTTC
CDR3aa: CASSLVSKETQYF

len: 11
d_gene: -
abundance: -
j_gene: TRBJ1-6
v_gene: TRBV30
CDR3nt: TGTGCCTGGAGTGTTAGTTCACCCCTCCACTTT
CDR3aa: CAWSVSSPLHF

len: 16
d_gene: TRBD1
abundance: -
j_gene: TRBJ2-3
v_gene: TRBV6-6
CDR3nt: TGTGCCAGCAGCTACGGACAGGGATATGGCACAGATACGCAGTATTTT
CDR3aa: CASSYGQGYGTDTQYF

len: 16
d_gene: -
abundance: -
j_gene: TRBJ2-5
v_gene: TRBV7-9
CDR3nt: TGTGCCAGCAGCTTATGGCCAGGCAAGTACCAAGAGACCCAGTACTTC
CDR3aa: CASSLWPGKYQETQYF

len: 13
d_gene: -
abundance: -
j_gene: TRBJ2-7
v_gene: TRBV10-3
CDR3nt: TGTGCCATCTGGGGGGGGGCCTCCTACGAGCAGTACTTC
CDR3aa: CAIWGGASYEQYF

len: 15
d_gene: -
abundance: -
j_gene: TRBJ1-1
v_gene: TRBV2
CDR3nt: TGTGCCAGCAGGGGGAAGACTCGGGAGGGGACTGAAGCTTTCTTT
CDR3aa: CASRGKTREGTEAFF

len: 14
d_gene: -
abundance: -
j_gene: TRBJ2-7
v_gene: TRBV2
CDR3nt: TGTGCCAGCAGTGTCACAGGACCAACCTACGAGCAGTACTTC
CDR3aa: CASSVTGPTYEQYF

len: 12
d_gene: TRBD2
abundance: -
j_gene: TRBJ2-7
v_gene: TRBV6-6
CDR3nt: TGTGCCAGTTCGGGACTAGCTTACGAGCAGTACTTC
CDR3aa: CASSGLAYEQYF

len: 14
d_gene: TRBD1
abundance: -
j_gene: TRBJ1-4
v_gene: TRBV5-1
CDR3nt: TGCGCCAGCAGCTTGGGACAGGGGGTAGGAAAACTGTTTTTT
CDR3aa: CASSLGQGVGKLFF

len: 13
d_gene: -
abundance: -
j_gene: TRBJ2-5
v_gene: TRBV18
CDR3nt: TGTGCCAGCTCCTCCGGGAGAGGGGAGACCCAGTACTTC
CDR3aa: CASSSGRGETQYF

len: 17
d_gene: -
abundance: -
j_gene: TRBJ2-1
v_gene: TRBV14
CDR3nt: TGTGCCAGCAGCCAAGAAGTTGGAGGAGGCTCCTACAATGAGCAGTTCTTC
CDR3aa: CASSQEVGGGSYNEQFF

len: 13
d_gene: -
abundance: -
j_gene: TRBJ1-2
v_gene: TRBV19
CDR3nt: TGTGCCAGTAGGGACAAAGATTACTATGGCTACACCTTC
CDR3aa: CASRDKDYYGYTF

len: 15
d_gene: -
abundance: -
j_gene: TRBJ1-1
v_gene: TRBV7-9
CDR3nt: TGTGCCAGCAGCTTAGCAGAGAGCTTGAACACTGAAGCTTTCTTT
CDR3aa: CASSLAESLNTEAFF